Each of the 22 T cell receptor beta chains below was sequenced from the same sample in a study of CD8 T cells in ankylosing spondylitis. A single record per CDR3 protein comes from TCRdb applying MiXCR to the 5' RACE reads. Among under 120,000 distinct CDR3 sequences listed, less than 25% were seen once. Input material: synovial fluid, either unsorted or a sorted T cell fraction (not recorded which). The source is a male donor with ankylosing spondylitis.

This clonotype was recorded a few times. Here the CDR3 reads CSAGGGTGDQPQHF. The DNA for the CDR3 is TGCAGTGCTGGAGGAGGGACAGGGGATCAGCCCCAGCATTTT. V is TRBV20-1 and J is TRBJ1-5; 10 nucleotides match TRBD1. The junction had 6 bases not matched to a gene; V was cut back by 5 bases and J by 5 bases. This CDR3 is built from 14 residues. In germline, CDR1 is DFQATT, CDR2 SNEGSKA (reference sequence).

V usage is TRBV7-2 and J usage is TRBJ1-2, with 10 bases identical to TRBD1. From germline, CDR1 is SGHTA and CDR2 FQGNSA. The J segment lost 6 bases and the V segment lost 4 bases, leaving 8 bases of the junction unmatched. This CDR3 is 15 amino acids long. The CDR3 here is CASSYYRQGANGYTF. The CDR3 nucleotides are TGTGCCAGCAGCTACTACCGACAGGGGGCTAATGGCTACACCTTC.

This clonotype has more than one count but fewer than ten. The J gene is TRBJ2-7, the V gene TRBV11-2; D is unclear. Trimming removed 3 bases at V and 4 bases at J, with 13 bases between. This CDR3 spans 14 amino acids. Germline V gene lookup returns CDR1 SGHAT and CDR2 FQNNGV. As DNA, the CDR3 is TGTGCCAGCAGCTTTTGTGCAGCTTCATACGAGCAGTACGTC. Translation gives CASSFCAASYEQYV.

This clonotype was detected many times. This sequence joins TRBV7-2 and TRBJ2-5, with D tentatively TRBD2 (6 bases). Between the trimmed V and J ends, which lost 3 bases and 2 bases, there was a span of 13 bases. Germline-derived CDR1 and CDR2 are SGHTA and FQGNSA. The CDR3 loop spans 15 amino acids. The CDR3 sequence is CASSFAGGDQETQYF. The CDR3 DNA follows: TGTGCCAGCAGCTTCGCTGGCGGGGATCAAGAGACCCAGTACTTC.

The CDR3 loop is CASSLTGLYEQYV. The CDR3 nucleotides are TGCGCCAGCAGCTTGACAGGCCTCTACGAGCAGTACGTC. V and J are TRBV5-1 and TRBJ2-7; D perhaps matches TRBD1 (5 bases). The CDR3 extends over 13 amino acids. Germline V gene lookup returns CDR1 SGHRS and CDR2 YFSETQ. The V end was cut by 1 base, the J end by 3 bases, with 8 bases between.

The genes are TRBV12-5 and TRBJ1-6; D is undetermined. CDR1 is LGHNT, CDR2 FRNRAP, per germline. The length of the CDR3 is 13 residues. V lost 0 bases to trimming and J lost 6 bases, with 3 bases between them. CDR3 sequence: CASGLVLNSPLHF. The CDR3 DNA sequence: TGTGCTAGTGGTTTGGTACTTAATTCACCCCTCCACTTT.

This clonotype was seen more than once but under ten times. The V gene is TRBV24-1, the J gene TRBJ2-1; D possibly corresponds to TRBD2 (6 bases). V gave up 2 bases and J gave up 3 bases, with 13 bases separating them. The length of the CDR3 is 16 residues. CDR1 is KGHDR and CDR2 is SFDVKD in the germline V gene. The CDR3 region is CATSDSQAGVYNEQFF. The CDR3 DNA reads TGTGCCACCAGTGATTCCCAAGCGGGCGTCTACAATGAGCAGTTCTTC.

CDR3 protein: CASSLGSSGSREQYF. CDR3 nucleotides: TGTGCCAGCAGCTTAGGGTCTAGCGGGAGTCGCGAGCAGTACTTC. V and J are TRBV7-8 and TRBJ2-7, with TRBD2 matching 10 bases. Germline V gene lookup returns CDR1 SGHVS and CDR2 FQNEAQ. With V trimmed by 1 base and J by 6 bases, 6 bases remained unmatched. The CDR3 is made up of 15 amino acids. Full variable domain (missing parts from reference TRBV7-8 and TRBJ2-7): GAGVSQSPRYKVAKRGQDVALRCDPISGHVSLFWYQQALGQGPEFLTYFQNEAQLDKSGLPSDRFFAERPEGSVSTLKIQRTQQEDSAVYLCASSLGSSGSREQYFGPGTRLTVT.

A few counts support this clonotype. For the CDR3, the DNA is TGCGCCAGCGGAGCGGCGGGAGCGATGACAGATACGCAGTATTTT. It codes for CASGAAGAMTDTQYF. This chain uses TRBV5-1 with TRBJ2-3; 7 positions match TRBD2. Germline V CDR1 and CDR2: SGHRS, YFSETQ. The CDR3 totals 15 residues. Unmatched junction bases numbered 11, after V lost 7 bases and J lost 3 bases.

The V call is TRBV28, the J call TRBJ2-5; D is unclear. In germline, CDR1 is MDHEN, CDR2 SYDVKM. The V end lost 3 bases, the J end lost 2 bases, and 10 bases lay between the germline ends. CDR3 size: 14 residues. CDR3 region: CASSFPPPQETQYF. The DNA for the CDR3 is TGTGCCAGCAGTTTCCCCCCCCCACAAGAGACCCAGTACTTC.

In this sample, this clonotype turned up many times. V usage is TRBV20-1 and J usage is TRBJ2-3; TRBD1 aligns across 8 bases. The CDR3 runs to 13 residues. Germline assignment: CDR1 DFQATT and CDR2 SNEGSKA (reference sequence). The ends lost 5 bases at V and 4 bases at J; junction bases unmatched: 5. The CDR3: CSAPRTGSDTQYF. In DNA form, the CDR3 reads TGCAGTGCTCCCCGGACAGGGTCAGATACGCAGTATTTT.

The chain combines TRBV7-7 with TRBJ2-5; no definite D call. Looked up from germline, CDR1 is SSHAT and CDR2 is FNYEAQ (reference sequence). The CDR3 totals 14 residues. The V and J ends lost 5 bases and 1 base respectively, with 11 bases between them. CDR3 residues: CASSAWSFQETQYF. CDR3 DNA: TGTGCCAGCAGCGCTTGGAGTTTCCAAGAGACCCAGTACTTC. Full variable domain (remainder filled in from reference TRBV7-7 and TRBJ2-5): GAGVSQSPRYKVTKRGQDVTLRCDPISSHATLYWYQQALGQGPEFLTYFNYEAQPDKSGLPSDRFSAERPEGSISTLTIQRTEQRDSAMYRCASSAWSFQETQYFGPGTRLLVL.

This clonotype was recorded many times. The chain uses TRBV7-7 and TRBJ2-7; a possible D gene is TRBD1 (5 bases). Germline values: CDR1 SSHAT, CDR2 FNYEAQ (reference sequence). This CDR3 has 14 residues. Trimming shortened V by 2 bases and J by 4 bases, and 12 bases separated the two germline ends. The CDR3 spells CASSLSTGSYEQYF. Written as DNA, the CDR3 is TGTGCCAGCAGCTTATCTACAGGCTCGTACGAGCAGTACTTC. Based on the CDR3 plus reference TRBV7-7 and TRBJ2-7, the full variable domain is GAGVSQSPRYKVTKRGQDVTLRCDPISSHATLYWYQQALGQGPEFLTYFNYEAQPDKSGLPSDRFSAERPEGSISTLTIQRTEQRDSAMYRCASSLSTGSYEQYFGPGTRLTVT.

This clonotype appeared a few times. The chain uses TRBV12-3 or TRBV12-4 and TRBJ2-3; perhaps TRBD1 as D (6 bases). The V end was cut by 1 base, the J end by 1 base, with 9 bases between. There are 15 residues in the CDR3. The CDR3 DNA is TGTGCCAGCAGTTTAGGTTGGGGGCGCACAGATACGCAGTATTTT. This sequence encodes CASSLGWGRTDTQYF.

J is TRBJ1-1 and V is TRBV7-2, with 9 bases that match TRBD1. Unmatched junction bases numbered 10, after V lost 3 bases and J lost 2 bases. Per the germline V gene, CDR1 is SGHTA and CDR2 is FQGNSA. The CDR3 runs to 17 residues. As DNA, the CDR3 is TGTGCCAGCAGCTTCTTACTAGGACAGGGGACCAACACTGAAGCTTTCTTT. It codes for CASSFLLGQGTNTEAFF. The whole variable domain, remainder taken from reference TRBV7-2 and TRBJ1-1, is GAGVSQSPSNKVTEKGKDVELRCDPISGHTALYWYRQSLGQGLEFLIYFQGNSAPDKSGLPSDRFSAERTGGSVSTLTIQRTQQEDSAVYLCASSFLLGQGTNTEAFFGQGTRLTVV.

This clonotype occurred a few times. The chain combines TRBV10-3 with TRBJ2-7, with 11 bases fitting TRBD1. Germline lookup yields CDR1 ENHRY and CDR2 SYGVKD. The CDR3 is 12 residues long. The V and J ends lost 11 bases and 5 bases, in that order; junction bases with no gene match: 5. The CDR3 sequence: CAVGQGANEQYF. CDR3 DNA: TGTGCCGTAGGACAGGGGGCCAACGAGCAGTACTTC.

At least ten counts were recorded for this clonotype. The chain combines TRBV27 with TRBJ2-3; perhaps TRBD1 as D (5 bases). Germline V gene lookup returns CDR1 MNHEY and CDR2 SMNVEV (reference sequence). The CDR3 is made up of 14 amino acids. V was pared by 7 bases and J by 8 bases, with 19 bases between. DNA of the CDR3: TGTGCCAGCACCGCGACAGAACCTGGGGCTACGCAGTATTTT. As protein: CASTATEPGATQYF.

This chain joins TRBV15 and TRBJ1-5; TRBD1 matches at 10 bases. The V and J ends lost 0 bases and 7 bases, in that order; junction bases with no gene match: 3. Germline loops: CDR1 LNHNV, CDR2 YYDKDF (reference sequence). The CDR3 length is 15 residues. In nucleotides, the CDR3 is TGTGCCACCAGCAGAGATGCGACAGGGGGCCAGCCCCAGCATTTT. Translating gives CATSRDATGGQPQHF.

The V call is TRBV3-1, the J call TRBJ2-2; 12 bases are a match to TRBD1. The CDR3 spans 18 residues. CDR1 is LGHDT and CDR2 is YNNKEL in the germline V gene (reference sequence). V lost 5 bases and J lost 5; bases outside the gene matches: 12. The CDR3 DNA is TGTGCCAGCAGCAAACGGGCCGGGACAGGGGGCCCAACCGGGGAGCTGTTTTTT. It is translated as CASSKRAGTGGPTGELFF.

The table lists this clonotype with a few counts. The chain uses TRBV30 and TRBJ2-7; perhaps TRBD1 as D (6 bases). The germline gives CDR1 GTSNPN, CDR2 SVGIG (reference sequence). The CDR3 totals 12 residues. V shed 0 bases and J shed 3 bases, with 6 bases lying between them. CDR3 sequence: CAWSVQGYEQYV. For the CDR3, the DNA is TGTGCCTGGAGTGTACAGGGCTACGAGCAGTACGTC.

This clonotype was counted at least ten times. CDR3 amino acids: CASSPGTLGDIQYF. CDR3 sequence (DNA): TGTGCCAGCTCACCAGGGACTCTGGGGGACATTCAGTACTTC. The rearrangement uses TRBV18 and TRBJ2-4; D may be TRBD2 (6 bases). Per germline, CDR1 KGHSH and CDR2 LQKENI. The CDR3 is 14 residues long. V was clipped by 2 bases and J by 8 bases, with 13 bases between them.

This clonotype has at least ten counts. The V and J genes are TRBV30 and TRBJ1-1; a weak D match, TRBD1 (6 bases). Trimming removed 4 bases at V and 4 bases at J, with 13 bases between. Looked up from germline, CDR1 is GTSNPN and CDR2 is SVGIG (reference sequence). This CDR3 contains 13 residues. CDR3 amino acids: CAWILHRATEAFF. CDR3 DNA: TGTGCCTGGATTTTGCACAGGGCCACTGAAGCTTTCTTT.